Listed below are T cell receptor beta chains from one sample, sequenced in a study of cytomegalovirus exposure and HLA in healthy donors. Produced via immunoSEQ multiplex PCR; TCRdb's table is partial and in-frame only. The table records hundreds of thousands of clones, about 72% of them present only once. The specimen sequenced was PBMCs. The receptors derive from a male donor in good health and CMV-seronegative. The CDR3 runs from the conserved cysteine through the conserved F or W. A D gene is named only where the DNA matches it firmly. Clone size appears in some rows only: once, few, many, or a class for an expanded clone.

J gene | V gene | clone size | D gene | CDR3 DNA | CDR3 protein
TRBJ2-1 | TRBV2 | . | . | TGTGCCAGCAGTCGGTCGACAGAATACAATGAGCAGTTCTTC | CASSRSTEYNEQFF
TRBJ2-7 | TRBV5-5 | few | . | TGTGCCAGCAGCGAGGTCGGCTTATCCCACGAGCAGTACTTC | CASSEVGLSHEQYF
TRBJ1-1 | TRBV7-9 | . | TRBD1 | TGTGCCAGCAGCCTGTGGGACAGGGAGACATCAGGAGGGACTGAAGCTTTCTTT | CASSLWDRETSGGTEAFF
TRBJ2-5 | TRBV7-8 | . | TRBD1 | TGTGCCAGCAGCCCAGGACAGGGCGTAAGTGGAGAGACCCAGTACTTC | CASSPGQGVSGETQYF
TRBJ2-7 | TRBV5-1 | . | . | TGCGCCAGCAGTAGGACTTCACCCTCCTACGAGCAGTACTTC | CASSRTSPSYEQYF
TRBJ2-5 | TRBV5-1 | . | TRBD2 | TGCGCCAGCAGCTTGGTTGGGCGGGAGATGAGAGAGACCCAGTACTTC | CASSLVGREMRETQYF
TRBJ1-1 | TRBV7-7 | few | TRBD1 | TGTGCCAGCAGCTCGTGGACAGGGGGCGGTAACACTGAAGCTTTCTTT | CASSSWTGGGNTEAFF
TRBJ2-7 | TRBV11-1 | . | TRBD1 | TGTGCCAGCAGCTTTGCGGCGGCAGGGGGCGGGTACGAGCAGTACTTC | CASSFAAAGGGYEQYF
TRBJ1-4 | TRBV5-8 | few | . | TGTGCCAGCAGCCGACCCCCGGGACACGCGTTGTTTTTT | CASSRPPGHALFF
TRBJ2-7 | TRBV28 | once | . | TGTGCCAGCCTGCGGGACAGCTACGAGCAGTACTTC | CASLRDSYEQYF
TRBJ2-7 | TRBV5-4 | once | . | TGTGCCAGCAGCTTGGGGGGAGTTTTAGGCGAGCAGTACTTC | CASSLGGVLGEQYF
TRBJ1-1 | TRBV6-5 | . | . | TGTGCCAGCAGTTACTCGGGTGTGGGGCCTGAAGCTTTCTTT | CASSYSGVGPEAFF
TRBJ2-7 | TRBV19 | . | TRBD2 | TGTGCCAGTAGTATAGACGGACTAGCGGTTTCCTACGAGCAGTACTTC | CASSIDGLAVSYEQYF
TRBJ1-2 | TRBV5-6 | . | TRBD1 | TGTGCCAGCAGCAATACAGGGGGTAGTGAGGGCTACACCTTC | CASSNTGGSEGYTF
TRBJ1-5 | TRBV7-9 | few | . | TGTGCCAGCAGCTTTCCAAATCAGCCCCAGCATTTT | CASSFPNQPQHF
TRBJ1-1 | TRBV28 | . | TRBD1 | TGTGCCAGCTTAATAGGGGGCAACACTGAAGCTTTCTTT | CASLIGGNTEAFF
TRBJ2-1 | TRBV5-1 | once | TRBD2 | TGCGCCAGCAGCTTGGCGGCTAGCGGGATGTGGGATGAGCAGTTCTTC | CASSLAASGMWDEQFF
TRBJ2-7 | TRBV28 | . | TRBD1 | TGTGCCAGCAGGTCCACAGGGGTCCCCCTCTTC | CASRSTGVPLF
TRBJ2-7 | TRBV5-6 | . | . | TGTGCCAGCAGCTTTAAACCCAGCGAGCAGTACTTC | CASSFKPSEQYF
TRBJ2-1 | TRBV10-3 | . | TRBD2 | TGTGCCATCAGCGCCGGGCTAGCGGGAGCCAATGAGCAGTTCTTC | CAISAGLAGANEQFF
TRBJ1-4 | TRBV6-6 | . | TRBD1 | TGTGCCAGCAGTTACTCGACAGGGGGGAATGAAAAACTGTTTTTT | CASSYSTGGNEKLFF
TRBJ2-7 | TRBV6-5 | many | . | TGTGCCAGCAGTACCGGTTTCGGGGCCTACGAGCAGTACTTC | CASSTGFGAYEQYF